This T cell receptor (beta chain) was identified during a study of post-analysis software for immune sequencing data. Study-level findings and limits: The five TRBV segments detected at higher frequency in patients than in controls included TRBV5-6, TRBV5-1 and TRBV20-1. Samples prepared in the same batch strongly co-clustered by F measure.

This clonotype came up many times. Its antigen is not known. The CDR3 runs to 13 residues. V was cut by 3 bases and J by 3 bases, with 8 bases left in between. Germline V gene data show CDR1 as MDHEN and CDR2 as SYDVKM. Prepared libraries of TCR beta cDNA carried unique molecular identifiers. MiXCR, applied by TCRdb to the PCR reads, yields one record per CDR3 protein. This table has 150,000 to 200,000 distinct CDR3 sequences, roughly 30% appearing once. The origin of this receptor is a girl between 10 and 17 years old with multiple sclerosis. The chain combines TRBV28 with TRBJ2-5; D is undetermined. The sequencing input was blood. In DNA, the CDR3 is TGTGCCAGCAGTTTGGACGGAAAAGAGACCCAGTACTTC. Protein: CASSLDGKETQYF.